Following are 8 T cell receptor beta chains from one sample sequenced in a study of CD8 T cells in ankylosing spondylitis. TCRdb reanalysed the 5' RACE reads using MiXCR and keeps one entry per CDR3 protein. Among a few hundred thousand distinct CDR3 sequences listed, 18% were seen once. The sequencing input was blood, either unsorted or a sorted T cell fraction (not recorded which). The receptor set was obtained from a male donor with ankylosing spondylitis or in good health (not recorded which).

This clonotype has a count of ten or more. The genes are TRBV4-1 and TRBJ2-1; D may be TRBD2 (6 bases). Between the trimmed V and J ends, which lost 3 bases and 9 bases, there was a span of 12 bases. Germline values: CDR1 MGHRA, CDR2 YSYEKL. The CDR3 loop spans 13 amino acids. In DNA, the CDR3 is TGCGCCAGCAGCCAGGCCAGCGGGTTTGAGCAGTTCTTC. Its translation: CASSQASGFEQFF.

This clonotype was seen a few times. The CDR3 sequence: CASSGSSGPLQETQYF. CDR3 DNA: TGTGCCAGCAGCGGGTCTAGCGGCCCGCTACAAGAGACCCAGTACTTC. This rearrangement joins TRBV9 to TRBJ2-5, with 7 positions matching TRBD2. Trimming removed 3 bases from V and 2 bases from J; junction bases left unmatched: 10. This CDR3 comprises 16 residues. The germline V gene encodes CDR1 SGDLS and CDR2 YYNGEE. Based on the CDR3 plus reference TRBV9 and TRBJ2-5, the full variable domain is DSGVTQTPKHLITATGQRVTLRCSPRSGDLSVYWYQQSLDQGLQFLIQYYNGEERAKGNILERFSAQQFPDLHSELNLSSLELGDSALYFCASSGSSGPLQETQYFGPGTRLLVL.

The rearrangement joins TRBV10-3 to TRBJ2-3, with D possibly being TRBD2 (6 bases). This CDR3 is built from 18 residues. Germline CDR1 and CDR2: ENHRY and SYGVKD. Trimming stripped 6 bases from V and 1 base from J, with 23 bases between. Here the CDR3 DNA reads TGTGCCATCAGCCCTATGCTTAGTAGCGGCTACGGCACAGATACGCAGTATTTT. This codes for CAISPMLSSGYGTDTQYF.

A few counts support this clonotype. CDR3 amino acids: CASSQGQSLETQYF. The CDR3 DNA reads as TGCGCCAGCAGCCAAGGACAGTCTTTGGAGACCCAGTACTTC. V is TRBV4-1 and J is TRBJ2-5; possibly TRBD1 for D (5 bases). Per germline, CDR1 MGHRA and CDR2 YSYEKL. The CDR3 spans 14 residues. Between the trimmed V and J ends, which lost 1 base and 5 bases, there was a span of 11 bases.

The chain links TRBV4-1 to TRBJ1-6; D unclear. The CDR3 covers 14 residues. V lost 0 bases and J 9 bases, leaving 9 bases between the germline ends. CDR1 and CDR2 (germline): MGHRA, YSYEKL. The DNA of the CDR3 is TGCGCCAGCAGCCAAGATCCGGCGGGTTCACCCCTCCACTTT. This gives the protein CASSQDPAGSPLHF.

This clonotype was counted between two and nine times. This sequence joins TRBV4-1 and TRBJ2-7; 10 positions agree with TRBD2. CDR1 and CDR2 from the germline V gene are MGHRA and YSYEKL. The CDR3 contains 17 residues. V gave up 0 bases and J gave up 3 bases; unmatched junction bases: 8. Here the CDR3 reads CASSQESPASGSYEQYF. The CDR3 DNA reads as TGCGCCAGCAGCCAAGAATCCCCGGCTAGCGGGAGCTACGAGCAGTACTTC.

This chain connects TRBV4-1 to TRBJ2-1; 8 bases are a match to TRBD2. The CDR3 sequence is 14 residues long. Germline values: CDR1 MGHRA, CDR2 YSYEKL. Losses at the gene ends were 8 bases for V and 7 bases for J; bases not matched to a gene: 10. The DNA of the CDR3 is TGCGCCAGCGGCGGGCTAGCGGGTGGTAATGAGCAGTTCTTC. Amino acids: CASGGLAGGNEQFF.

This clonotype was counted ten times or more. J is TRBJ2-5 and V is TRBV7-6; D might be TRBD2 (5 bases). Deletions cut 0 bases from V and 1 base from J, with 12 bases between. The CDR3 runs to 16 residues. Germline assignment: CDR1 SGHVS and CDR2 FNYEAQ. As DNA, the CDR3 is TGTGCCAGCAGCTTAGCAGGAGGACTCCCCCAAGAGACCCAGTACTTC. This codes for CASSLAGGLPQETQYF.